The rows below give T cell receptor beta chains drawn from one sample of a study of early T cells in non-severe SARS-CoV-2 infection. TCRdb reprocessed the 5' RACE reads via MiXCR and lists one record per CDR3 protein. The table shows over 45,000 distinct CDR3 sequences, with roughly 5.9% occurring only once. The specimen was whole blood. The receptors come from an adult who was a healthcare worker with PCR-confirmed SARS-CoV-2 infection or an uninfected control (not recorded which). Both conserved end residues are part of each CDR3. A D gene is named only where the DNA matches it firmly. For some rows the clone size is stated as once, few or many, or as a class when expanded; others skip it.

j_call clone_size v_call d_call cdr3_aa cdr3_nt
TRBJ1-4 NA TRBV5-1 NA CASSLGELTTNEKLFF TGCGCCAGCAGCTTGGGCGAATTAACAACTAATGAAAAACTGTTTTTT
TRBJ1-5 few TRBV27 TRBD1 CASSLQGAGNQPQHF TGTGCCAGCAGTTTACAGGGGGCCGGCAATCAGCCCCAGCATTTT
TRBJ2-7 many TRBV19 NA CASSRYRDTEYEQYF TGTGCCAGTAGTAGATACCGGGACACCGAATACGAGCAGTACTTC
TRBJ2-5 many TRBV7-2 NA CASSPHGPGSAQYF TGTGCCAGCAGCCCCCACGGTCCCGGATCGGCCCAGTACTTC
TRBJ1-3 many TRBV29-1 NA CSVLIGFSGNTIYF TGCAGCGTTCTTATAGGGTTTTCTGGAAACACCATATATTTT
TRBJ1-1 few TRBV5-1 NA CASTPRAGVRTEAFF TGCGCCAGCACCCCCCGGGCAGGGGTGCGGACTGAAGCTTTCTTT
TRBJ2-2 few TRBV5-1 NA CASSLIPAGELFF TGCGCCAGCAGCTTGATCCCAGCCGGGGAGCTGTTTTTT
TRBJ1-1 NA TRBV5-1 NA CASTDFVGTEAFF TGCGCCAGCACGGACTTCGTAGGGACTGAAGCTTTCTTT
TRBJ2-7 many TRBV30 NA CAWSVLDTEQYF TGTGCCTGGAGTGTACTTGATACCGAGCAGTACTTC
TRBJ1-6 many TRBV4-3 NA CASSQQTIGLTSSYNSPLHF TGCGCCAGCAGCCAACAGACCATCGGACTCACGAGCTCCTATAATTCACCCCTCCACTTT
TRBJ2-7 many TRBV6-4 TRBD1 CASSAGQEGHEQYF TGTGCCAGCAGTGCGGGACAGGAGGGTCACGAGCAGTACTTC
TRBJ1-1 many TRBV13 NA CASSLEGMNTEAFF TGTGCCAGCAGCTTAGAAGGTATGAACACTGAAGCTTTCTTT
TRBJ1-1 many TRBV7-6 TRBD1 CASSPRTGERSTEAFF TGTGCCAGCAGCCCACGGACAGGGGAAAGATCCACTGAAGCTTTCTTT
TRBJ1-1 many TRBV28 NA CASSPATLGRPNTEAFF TGTGCCAGCAGTCCAGCAACCCTGGGACGGCCGAACACTGAAGCTTTCTTT
TRBJ2-7 few TRBV6-6 TRBD2 CASTLMGTSGGTYEQYF TGTGCCAGCACCCTTATGGGGACTAGCGGGGGGACCTACGAGCAGTACTTC
TRBJ2-3 NA TRBV6-6 NA CAAGNTQYF TGTGCAGCCGGGAATACGCAGTATTTT
TRBJ1-3 many TRBV5-1 NA CASSLSPGNTIYF TGCGCCAGCAGCTTGTCGCCTGGAAACACCATATATTTT
TRBJ1-4 few TRBV19 NA CATRGISEKLFF TGTGCTACGAGGGGGATAAGTGAAAAACTGTTTTTT
TRBJ2-7 few TRBV19 TRBD1 CASSIRRQGAYEQYF TGTGCCAGTAGTATTAGAAGACAGGGCGCCTACGAGCAGTACTTC
TRBJ1-2 many TRBV10-3 NA CAIRGLLSYGYTF TGTGCCATCCGAGGGTTGCTGTCCTATGGCTACACCTTC
TRBJ2-1 many TRBV12-3/TRBV12-4 TRBD2 CASTPGRTSYNEQFF TGTGCCAGCACACCCGGGCGGACTAGCTACAATGAGCAGTTCTTC
TRBJ1-1 few TRBV6-1 NA CASSSRQWWLNTEAFF TGTGCCAGCAGTAGCCGACAGTGGTGGTTGAACACTGAAGCTTTCTTT
TRBJ1-5 NA TRBV19 NA CASSAQVISNQPQHF TGTGCCAGTAGTGCCCAGGTGATTAGCAATCAGCCCCAGCATTTT
TRBJ2-5 many TRBV20-1 TRBD2 CSASRTSGGLRETQYF TGCAGTGCTTCCCGGACTAGCGGGGGTCTCCGGGAGACCCAGTACTTC
TRBJ1-1 NA TRBV27 TRBD1 CASSWRGLSTEAFF TGTGCCAGCAGTTGGAGGGGGCTCTCCACTGAAGCTTTCTTT
TRBJ2-5 many TRBV20-1 NA CSARSRRGYQETQYF TGCAGTGCTAGAAGCCGACGGGGGTACCAAGAGACCCAGTACTTC
TRBJ2-7 many TRBV20-1 TRBD2 CSARVGLAGTYEQYF TGCAGTGCTAGAGTGGGACTAGCGGGGACCTACGAGCAGTACTTC
TRBJ2-7 many TRBV5-1 TRBD2 CASSGPGLSGEQYF TGCGCCAGCAGCGGGCCGGGACTTAGCGGGGAGCAGTACTTC
TRBJ1-4 many TRBV7-9 NA CASSLEAARTNEKLFF TGTGCCAGCAGCTTAGAAGCGGCACGAACTAATGAAAAACTGTTTTTT
TRBJ1-1 medium-sized TRBV3-1 TRBD1 CASSFSLGQGEAFF TGTGCCAGCAGCTTCTCCCTTGGACAGGGGGAAGCTTTCTTT
TRBJ1-1 few TRBV20-1 NA CSAEAATGATEAFF TGCAGTGCTGAAGCGGCTACAGGAGCCACTGAAGCTTTCTTT
TRBJ2-1 NA TRBV13 TRBD1 CASTWGQGAYSYNEQFF TGTGCCAGCACGTGGGGACAGGGGGCCTACTCCTACAATGAGCAGTTCTTC
TRBJ1-1 many TRBV9 NA CASSVESDKNTEAFF TGTGCCAGCAGCGTAGAGTCGGATAAAAACACTGAAGCTTTCTTT
TRBJ2-3 few TRBV2 TRBD2 CASSDLGGRALPDTQYF TGTGCCAGCAGTGATTTGGGCGGGAGGGCACTTCCTGATACGCAGTATTTT
TRBJ2-1 many TRBV7-2 NA CASSPGFGVPPNEQFF TGTGCCAGCAGCCCGGGATTCGGAGTTCCCCCCAATGAGCAGTTCTTC
TRBJ2-5 few TRBV6-5 NA CASSSRQETQYF TGTGCCAGCAGTTCCCGCCAAGAGACCCAGTACTTC
TRBJ2-7 many TRBV30 TRBD2 CAWSVSGESSGIPGARPEQYF TGTGCCTGGAGTGTCTCAGGGGAAAGTAGCGGGATACCAGGAGCCCGTCCCGAGCAGTACTTC
TRBJ2-5 many TRBV6-2/TRBV6-3 NA CASAIIRGKTQYF TGTGCCAGCGCCATTATCCGTGGAAAGACCCAGTACTTC
TRBJ2-5 NA TRBV5-1 TRBD2 CASSLETGGTQYF TGCGCCAGCAGCTTGGAGACGGGGGGGACCCAGTACTTC
TRBJ2-1 few TRBV7-2 NA CASSLQYNEQFF TGTGCCAGCAGCTTACAGTACAATGAGCAGTTCTTC
TRBJ2-1 NA TRBV30 TRBD2 CAWTRTSGSVWNEQFF TGTGCCTGGACCCGGACTAGCGGGAGTGTATGGAATGAGCAGTTCTTC
TRBJ2-3 few TRBV20-1 NA CSASGRFTDTQYF TGCAGTGCTAGCGGGCGGTTCACAGATACGCAGTATTTT
TRBJ1-6 few TRBV20-1 TRBD1 CSAPGQVGSYNSPLHF TGCAGTGCCCCTGGACAGGTTGGCTCCTATAATTCACCCCTCCACTTT
TRBJ1-5 NA TRBV7-2 TRBD1 CASSLQGAQSSQPQHF TGTGCCAGCAGCTTACAGGGGGCGCAGTCTTCTCAGCCCCAGCATTTT
TRBJ2-7 many TRBV5-1 NA CASSQVEGREQYF TGCGCCAGCAGCCAGGTCGAGGGGAGGGAGCAGTACTTC